These T cell receptor beta chains were read from a single sample in a study of blood T cell repertoires in COVID-19. Assay used: immunoSEQ multiplex PCR; TCRdb lists only in-frame clones, some missing. The sample includes about 39,000 clones, roughly four fifths of them seen just once. Sequenced sample: peripheral blood. These receptors were collected from a human donor in a cohort sampled during active or convalescent COVID-19. The donor label of this sample is uncertain. Both conserved end residues are part of each CDR3. The D gene is left open where the match is weak. Size is stated for part of the rows, as once, few or many counts, or as a class when the clone is expanded.

cdr3_aa | clone_size | j_call | cdr3_length | d_call | v_call
CASKRDRPNSPLHF | once | TRBJ1-6 | 14 | TRBD1 | TRBV27
CASSSTGVVDNEQFF | NA | TRBJ2-1 | 15 | TRBD1 | TRBV7-2
CASSRSGDHGYTF | NA | TRBJ1-2 | 13 | NA | TRBV7-9
CATSDLRTSGRTNEQFF | NA | TRBJ2-1 | 17 | TRBD2 | TRBV24-1
CASSIAQGHTEAFF | NA | TRBJ1-1 | 14 | NA | TRBV19
CASSMTSGRGGSYNEQFF | NA | TRBJ2-1 | 18 | TRBD2 | TRBV19
CATSESAGTHTDTQYF | NA | TRBJ2-3 | 16 | NA | TRBV24-1
CASSVGGVMVSPLHF | NA | TRBJ1-6 | 15 | NA | TRBV9
CASSSWDSSGNTIYF | NA | TRBJ1-3 | 15 | TRBD1 | TRBV6-5
CASSPGTGFTDTQYF | NA | TRBJ2-3 | 15 | TRBD1 | TRBV7-2
CASSLVPESTIYF | few | TRBJ1-3 | 13 | NA | TRBV7-2
CASSQDASSNEQYF | NA | TRBJ2-7 | 14 | NA | TRBV3-1/TRBV3-2
CATSGTDSYEQYF | few | TRBJ2-7 | 13 | NA | TRBV24-1
CASSLEGQGWETQYF | NA | TRBJ2-5 | 15 | TRBD1 | TRBV11-3
CASSHSGTQGYEQFF | NA | TRBJ2-1 | 15 | NA | TRBV23-1
CASSVGLASTDTQYF | NA | TRBJ2-3 | 15 | NA | TRBV7-2
CASSQGTNEKLFF | NA | TRBJ1-4 | 13 | NA | TRBV19
CASRTGTSGRYEQFF | NA | TRBJ2-1 | 15 | TRBD2 | TRBV5-4
CASSPYGFAGGGEQYF | NA | TRBJ2-7 | 16 | TRBD2 | TRBV11-2
CASSYSRQGFHGYTF | once | TRBJ1-2 | 15 | TRBD1 | TRBV6-5
CASTPPDREFTGELFF | NA | TRBJ2-2 | 16 | TRBD1 | TRBV19
CASSESRNLLPLQETQYF | NA | TRBJ2-5 | 18 | NA | TRBV10-1
CASSSHRGTGTSGTYEQYF | once | TRBJ2-7 | 19 | TRBD2 | TRBV11-2